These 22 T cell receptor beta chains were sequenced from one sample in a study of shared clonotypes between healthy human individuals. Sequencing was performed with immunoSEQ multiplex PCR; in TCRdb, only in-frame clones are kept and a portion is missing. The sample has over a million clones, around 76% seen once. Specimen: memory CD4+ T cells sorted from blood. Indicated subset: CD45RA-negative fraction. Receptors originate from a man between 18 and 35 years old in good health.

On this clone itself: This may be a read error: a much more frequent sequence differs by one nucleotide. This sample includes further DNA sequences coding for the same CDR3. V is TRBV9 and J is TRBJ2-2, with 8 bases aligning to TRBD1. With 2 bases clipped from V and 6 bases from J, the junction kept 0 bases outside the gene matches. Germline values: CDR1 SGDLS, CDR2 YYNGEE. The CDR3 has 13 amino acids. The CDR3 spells CASSVTGAGELFF. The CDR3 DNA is TGTGCCAGCAGCGTGACAGGGGCCGGGGAGCTGTTTTTT.

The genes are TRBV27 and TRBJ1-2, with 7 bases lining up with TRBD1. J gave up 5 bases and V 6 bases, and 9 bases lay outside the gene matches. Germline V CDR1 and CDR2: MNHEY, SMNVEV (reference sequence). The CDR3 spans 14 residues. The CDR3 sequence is CASSSPGQSYGYTF. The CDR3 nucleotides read TGTGCCAGCAGCAGCCCGGGACAGTCTTATGGCTACACCTTC.

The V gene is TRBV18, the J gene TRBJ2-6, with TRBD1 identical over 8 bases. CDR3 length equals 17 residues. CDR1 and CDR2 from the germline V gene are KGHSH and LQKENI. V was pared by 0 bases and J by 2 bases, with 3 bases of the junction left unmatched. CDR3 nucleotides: TGTGCCAGCTCACCACCCTTACAGGGGGCTGGGGCCAACGTCCTGACTTTC. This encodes CASSPPLQGAGANVLTF.

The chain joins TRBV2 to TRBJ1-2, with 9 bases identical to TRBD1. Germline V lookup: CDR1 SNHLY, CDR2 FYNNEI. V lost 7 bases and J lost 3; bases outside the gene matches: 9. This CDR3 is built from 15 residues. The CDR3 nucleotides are TGTGCCAGCACTCCGGACAGGGGAGCCCACTATGGCTACACCTTC. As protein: CASTPDRGAHYGYTF.

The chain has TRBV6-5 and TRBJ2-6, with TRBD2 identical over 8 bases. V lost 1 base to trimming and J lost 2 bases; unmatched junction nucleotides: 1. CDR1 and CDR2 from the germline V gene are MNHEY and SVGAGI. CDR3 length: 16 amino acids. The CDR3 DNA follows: TGTGCCAGCAGTTACTGGCGGGGGGCTGGGGCCAACGTCCTGACTTTC. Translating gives CASSYWRGAGANVLTF.

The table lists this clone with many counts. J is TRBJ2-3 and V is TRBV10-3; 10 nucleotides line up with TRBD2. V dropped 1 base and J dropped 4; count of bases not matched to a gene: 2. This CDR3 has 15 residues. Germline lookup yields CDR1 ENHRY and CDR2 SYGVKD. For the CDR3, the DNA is TGTGCCATCAGTGAGTTGGGACTAGCGTCAGATACGCAGTATTTT. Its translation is CAISELGLASDTQYF.

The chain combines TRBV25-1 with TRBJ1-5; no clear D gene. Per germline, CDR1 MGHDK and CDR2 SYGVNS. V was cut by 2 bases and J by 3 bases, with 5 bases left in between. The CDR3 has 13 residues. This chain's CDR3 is CASSEQYNQPQHF. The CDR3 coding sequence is TGTGCCAGCAGTGAACAGTACAATCAGCCCCAGCATTTT.

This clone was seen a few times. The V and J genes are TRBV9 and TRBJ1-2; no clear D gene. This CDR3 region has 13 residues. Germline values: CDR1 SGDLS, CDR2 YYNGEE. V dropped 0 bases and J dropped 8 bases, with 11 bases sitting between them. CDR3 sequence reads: CASSVDRAGGYTF. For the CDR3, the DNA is TGTGCCAGCAGCGTAGACCGGGCCGGGGGCTACACCTTC.

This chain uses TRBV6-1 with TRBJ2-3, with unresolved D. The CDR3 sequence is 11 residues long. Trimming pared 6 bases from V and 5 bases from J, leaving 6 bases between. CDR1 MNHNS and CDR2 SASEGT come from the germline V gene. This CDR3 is CASRWLDTQYF. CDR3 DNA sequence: TGTGCCAGCAGATGGCTAGATACGCAGTATTTT.

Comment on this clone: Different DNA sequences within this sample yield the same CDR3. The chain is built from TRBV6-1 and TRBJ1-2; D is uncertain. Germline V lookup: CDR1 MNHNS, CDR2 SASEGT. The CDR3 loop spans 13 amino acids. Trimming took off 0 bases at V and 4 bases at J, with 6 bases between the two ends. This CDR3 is CASSEAGIYGYTF. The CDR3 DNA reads TGTGCCAGCAGTGAAGCGGGCATCTATGGCTACACCTTC.

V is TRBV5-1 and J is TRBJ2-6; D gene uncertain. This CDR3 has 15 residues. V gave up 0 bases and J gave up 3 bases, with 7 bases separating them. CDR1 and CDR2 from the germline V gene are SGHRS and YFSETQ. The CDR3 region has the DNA TGCGCCAGCAGCTTGGTGGCAGGTGGGGCCAACGTCCTGACTTTC. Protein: CASSLVAGGANVLTF.

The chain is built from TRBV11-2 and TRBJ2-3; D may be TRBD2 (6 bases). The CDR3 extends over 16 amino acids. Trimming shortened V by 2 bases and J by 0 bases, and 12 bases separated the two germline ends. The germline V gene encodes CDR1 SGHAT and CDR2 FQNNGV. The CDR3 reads CASSLNQRASTDTQYF. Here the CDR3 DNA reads TGTGCCAGCAGCTTAAACCAGCGGGCTAGCACAGATACGCAGTATTTT.

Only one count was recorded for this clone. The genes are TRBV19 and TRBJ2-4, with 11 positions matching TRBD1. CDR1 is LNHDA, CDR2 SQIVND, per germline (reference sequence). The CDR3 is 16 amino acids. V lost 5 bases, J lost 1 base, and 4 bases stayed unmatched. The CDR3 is CASSLGQGAAKNIQYF. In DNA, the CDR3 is TGTGCCAGTAGTCTAGGACAGGGGGCGGCCAAAAACATTCAGTACTTC.

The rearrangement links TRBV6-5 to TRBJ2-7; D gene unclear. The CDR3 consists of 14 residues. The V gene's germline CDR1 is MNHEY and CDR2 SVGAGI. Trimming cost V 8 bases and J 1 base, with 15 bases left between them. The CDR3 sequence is CASSLSVGSYEQYF. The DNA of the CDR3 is TGTGCCAGCTCCCTCTCCGTGGGGTCCTACGAGCAGTACTTC.

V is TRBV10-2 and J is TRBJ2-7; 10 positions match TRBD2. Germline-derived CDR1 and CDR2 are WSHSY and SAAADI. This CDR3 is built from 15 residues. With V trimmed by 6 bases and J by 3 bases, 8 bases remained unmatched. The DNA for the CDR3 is TGCGCCAGCAGGGCCGGGACTAGCGTTCGCTACGAGCAGTACTTC. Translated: CASRAGTSVRYEQYF.

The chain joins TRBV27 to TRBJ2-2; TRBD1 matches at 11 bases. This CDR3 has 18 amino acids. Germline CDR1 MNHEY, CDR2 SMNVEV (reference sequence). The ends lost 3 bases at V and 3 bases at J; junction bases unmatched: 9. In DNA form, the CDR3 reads TGTGCCAGCAGTTTTCGTTCTCCGGGACAGGGGGACACCGGGGAGCTGTTTTTT. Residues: CASSFRSPGQGDTGELFF.

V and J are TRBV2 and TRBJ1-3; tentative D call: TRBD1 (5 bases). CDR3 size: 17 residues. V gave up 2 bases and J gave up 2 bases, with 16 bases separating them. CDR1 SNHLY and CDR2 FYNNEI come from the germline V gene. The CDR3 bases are TGTGCCAGCAGTGAAAGGCTCCCAGGGCTGACTGGAAACACCATATATTTT. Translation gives CASSERLPGLTGNTIYF.

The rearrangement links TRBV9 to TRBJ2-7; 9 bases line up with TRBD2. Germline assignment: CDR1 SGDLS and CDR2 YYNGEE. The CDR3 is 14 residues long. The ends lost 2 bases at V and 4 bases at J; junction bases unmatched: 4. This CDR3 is CASSVTSGTYEQYF. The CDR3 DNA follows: TGTGCCAGCAGCGTGACTAGCGGAACATACGAGCAGTACTTC.

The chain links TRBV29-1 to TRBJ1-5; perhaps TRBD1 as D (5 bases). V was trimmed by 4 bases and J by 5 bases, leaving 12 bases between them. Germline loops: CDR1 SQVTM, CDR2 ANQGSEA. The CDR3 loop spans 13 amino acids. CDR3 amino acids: CSVGGDGYQPQHF. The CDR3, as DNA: TGCAGCGTTGGGGGGGACGGTTATCAGCCCCAGCATTTT.

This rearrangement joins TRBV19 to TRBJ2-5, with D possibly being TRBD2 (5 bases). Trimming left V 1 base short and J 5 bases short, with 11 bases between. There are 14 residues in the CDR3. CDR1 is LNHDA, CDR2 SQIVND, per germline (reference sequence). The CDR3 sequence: CASSIGGPGETQYF. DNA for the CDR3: TGTGCCAGTAGTATAGGGGGTCCGGGGGAGACCCAGTACTTC.

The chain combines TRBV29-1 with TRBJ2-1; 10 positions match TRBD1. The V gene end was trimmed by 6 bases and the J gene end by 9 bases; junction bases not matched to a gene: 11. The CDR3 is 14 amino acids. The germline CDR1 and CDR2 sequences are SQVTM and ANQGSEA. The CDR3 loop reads CSVSKGQGNGEQFF. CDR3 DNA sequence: TGCAGCGTGAGCAAGGGACAGGGGAACGGTGAGCAGTTCTTC.

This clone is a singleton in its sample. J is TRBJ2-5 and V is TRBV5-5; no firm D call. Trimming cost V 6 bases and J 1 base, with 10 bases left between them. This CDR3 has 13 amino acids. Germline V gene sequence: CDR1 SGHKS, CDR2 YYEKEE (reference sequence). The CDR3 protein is CASNPGPQETQYF. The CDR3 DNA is TGTGCCAGCAATCCCGGGCCCCAAGAGACCCAGTACTTC.